This T cell receptor (beta chain) was captured in a study of massively parallel sequencing of T cell beta chains (dated by TCRdb to the late 2000s). As for the study more broadly: Using 5'-RACE, Illumina short-read sequencing and a dedicated short-read assembly strategy, the study profiled the diversity of human TCR beta CDR3 in peripheral blood.

For this clonotype: Its antigen remains undetermined. The input lacks base qualities; no much larger clone sits a single base away.

The donor pool was composed of 380 males and approximately 150 females, all aged about 18 to 45 years. Peripheral leukocyte polyA+ RNA was isolated from about 170 liters of pooled peripheral blood. The starting material was a commercial mRNA preparation from normal human peripheral blood leukocytes pooled from 550 to 600 individuals. Taken from cysteine to phenylalanine, the CDR3 has 14 residues. This entry keeps only the CDR3 DNA: 42 bases, framed from base 1. CDR1 SGHNT and CDR2 YENEEA are derived from the germline V gene. Deletion took 1 base off V and 6 bases off J, with a span of 10 bases between the germline ends. Beyond this particular receptor, the publication reports: A unique TRBV gene could be assigned to only about 23,000 (roughly 70%) of the clonotypes. Since the RNA was pooled from many donors, the results capture clonotype abundance averaged across the population rather than the repertoire of any individual. Among approximately 30,000 distinct clonotypes, about 70% of clonotypes but only 15% to 20% of assemblies were accounted for by single-copy clonotypes. CDR3 beta lengths ranging from 21 to 81 nucleotides were observed, with a peak at 45 nucleotides. Subsampling showed clonotype counts rising linearly with read number, indicating sequencing depth was far from saturation. Usage of TRBV genes spanned from approximately 0.01% for TRBV17 up to 24.6% for TRBV20-1, while TRBJ usage spanned from more than 1.5% for TRBJ2-6 up to about 15% for TRBJ2-1. Most clonotypes (about 70% of the roughly 35,000) were supported by a single sequence read, which could in principle inflate apparent diversity. The reported gene usage frequencies may have been skewed by preferential PCR amplification of some TRBV and TRBJ sequences.

Instrument used: Illumina Genome Analyzer II. A RACE product of about 520 bp was obtained after two rounds of nested PCR with TRBC1/TRBC2-specific primers and was gel-purified. First-strand cDNA was made with a TRBC-specific primer plus a template-switching oligonucleotide, which provided a 5' anchor for RACE. Because the RACE amplicon was too long to sequence directly with short reads, the RACE amplicon was concatemerized by ligation and then sheared by sonication. PAGE was used to isolate a size fraction of 100 to 300 bp, and that fraction then underwent shotgun sequencing on the Illumina platform. In separate sequencing runs on an Illumina GAII, 18.8 million 36-nt reads and 21.7 million 50-nt single-end reads were generated. In the source study's methods: iSSAKE, run with parameters -m 15, -o 2 and -r 0.7, was used to assemble the pooled about 41,000,000 reads. Reads that aligned to the ends of Ensembl TRBV gene predictions and carried unmatched junctional bases were used to seed de novo CDR3 beta assemblies. Clonotype abundance was estimated as the number of matching assembled contigs, not raw read depth. After about 2,000 (around 5.9%) of the assembled clonotypes were removed for having in-frame stop codons, roughly 34,000 productive clonotypes remained. Of the approximately 290 unique TCR sequences obtained by Sanger sequencing of cloned RACE products, around 75% were also present in the Illumina assembly. Using fastp at Q25 and MiXCR, TCRdb reprocessed the public reads and kept productive beta chains. Merged by CDR3 protein, the rows form single entries marked with the most common genes and DNA. The V and J calls reflect TCRdb's pipeline rather than the authors' work. Within this sample are roughly 4,200 distinct CDR3 sequences, with about two fifths of them counted one time only. Less than 3.5% of the sample lies in the top ten.

The clonotype comes from a pool of human donors in good health; the sample was commercial RNA pooled from many donors. Sequenced material: commercial RNA from peripheral blood pooled from many donors. The V and J segments used are TRBV11-3 and TRBJ2-1; a tentative D call is TRBD2 (5 bases match). The base sequence is TGTGCCAGCAGCTTAGGGGTGGGGAGCAATGAGCAGTTCTTC. Translated, it reads CASSLGVGSNEQFF.